A selection of T cell receptor beta chains follows, all from one sample in a study of cytomegalovirus exposure and HLA in healthy donors. Sequenced by immunoSEQ multiplex PCR; TCRdb stores in-frame clones only, minus some. Of around 190,000 clones listed, roughly 9.4% were seen once; the top ten hold 1% to 1.5%. Sequencing was carried out using PBMCs. The source is a woman aged 25 to 39 in good health and CMV-seropositive. Each CDR3 is given with its conserved first and last residue. Each record gives: V gene, J gene, clone size, D gene, CDR3 DNA, CDR3 protein. A D gene is named only where the DNA matches it firmly. Clone size is shown for a subset of rows, as once, few, many or a class of expanded clone.

v_call: TRBV19
j_call: TRBJ1-1
clone_size: -
d_call: -
cdr3_nt: TGTGCCAGTAGTCTCCGACAGACTCTGAACACTGAAGCTTTCTTT
cdr3_aa: CASSLRQTLNTEAFF

v_call: TRBV7-8
j_call: TRBJ2-1
clone_size: few
d_call: TRBD2
cdr3_nt: TGTGCCAGCAGCTTATCCATGGGGACTAGCGGGTCTAATGAGCAGTTCTTC
cdr3_aa: CASSLSMGTSGSNEQFF

v_call: TRBV25-1
j_call: TRBJ1-4
clone_size: -
d_call: TRBD1
cdr3_nt: TGTGCCAGCAGTTCGCCGTACAGGGGGCCTAATGAAAAACTGTTTTTT
cdr3_aa: CASSSPYRGPNEKLFF

v_call: TRBV10-2
j_call: TRBJ1-5
clone_size: few
d_call: -
cdr3_nt: TGCGCCAGCAGTGAGTCCTATCAGCCCCAGCATTTT
cdr3_aa: CASSESYQPQHF

v_call: TRBV27
j_call: TRBJ2-2
clone_size: few
d_call: TRBD2
cdr3_nt: TGTGCCAGCAGACTGGTGAGCGGGAGGGCCCCGAACACCGGGGAGCTGTTTTTT
cdr3_aa: CASRLVSGRAPNTGELFF

v_call: TRBV7-9
j_call: TRBJ2-7
clone_size: -
d_call: -
cdr3_nt: TGTGCCAGCAGCCCAATGGACAGATCCTACTACGAGCAGTACTTC
cdr3_aa: CASSPMDRSYYEQYF

v_call: TRBV2
j_call: TRBJ2-5
clone_size: few
d_call: TRBD2
cdr3_nt: TGTGCCACCGAAGAGACTAGCGGGTACCAAGAGACCCAGTACTTC
cdr3_aa: CATEETSGYQETQYF

v_call: TRBV9
j_call: TRBJ2-7
clone_size: few
d_call: TRBD1
cdr3_nt: TGTGCCAGCAGCGTAGGTCCAGGGGGCGCCTACGAGCAGTACTTC
cdr3_aa: CASSVGPGGAYEQYF

v_call: TRBV4-2
j_call: TRBJ2-6
clone_size: -
d_call: -
cdr3_nt: TGTGCCAGCTGCGGGTCTGGGGCCAACGTCCTGACTTTC
cdr3_aa: CASCGSGANVLTF

v_call: TRBV6-5
j_call: TRBJ1-1
clone_size: -
d_call: TRBD1
cdr3_nt: TGTGCCAGCAGACTCGACAGGGGGGCTGAAGCTTTCTTT
cdr3_aa: CASRLDRGAEAFF

v_call: TRBV30
j_call: TRBJ2-2
clone_size: -
d_call: TRBD2
cdr3_nt: TGTGCCTGGAGTCCTTTCCTGGCGGGAGGGCGCGGCGGGGAGCTGTTTTTT
cdr3_aa: CAWSPFLAGGRGGELFF

v_call: TRBV11-2
j_call: TRBJ2-7
clone_size: -
d_call: TRBD1
cdr3_nt: TGTGCCAGCAGCAAGGGACAGGGGCGCTACGAGCAGTACTTC
cdr3_aa: CASSKGQGRYEQYF

v_call: TRBV5-6
j_call: TRBJ2-5
clone_size: few
d_call: TRBD2
cdr3_nt: TGTGCCAGCAGCCTCGGACTAGCGGGGTGGGAGACCCAGTACTTC
cdr3_aa: CASSLGLAGWETQYF

v_call: TRBV19
j_call: TRBJ2-7
clone_size: -
d_call: -
cdr3_nt: TGTGCCAGTAGTTCTTTTAGCGGCTCCTACGAGCAGTACTTC
cdr3_aa: CASSSFSGSYEQYF

v_call: TRBV6-6
j_call: TRBJ2-1
clone_size: few
d_call: TRBD2
cdr3_nt: TGTGCCAGCAGTTACGATGGGACTAGCGGAAACAATGAGCAGTTCTTC
cdr3_aa: CASSYDGTSGNNEQFF

v_call: TRBV21-1
j_call: TRBJ2-1
clone_size: -
d_call: -
cdr3_nt: TGTGCCAGGAGGCGGGGGCGAGATGAGCAGTTCTTC
cdr3_aa: CARRRGRDEQFF

v_call: TRBV7-8
j_call: TRBJ1-2
clone_size: -
d_call: -
cdr3_nt: TGTGCCAGCAGCTCCGGGTATGGCTACACCTTC
cdr3_aa: CASSSGYGYTF

v_call: TRBV2
j_call: TRBJ2-2
clone_size: -
d_call: -
cdr3_nt: TGTGCCAGCAGTGTTCTCAGGAACACCGGGGAGCTGTTTTTT
cdr3_aa: CASSVLRNTGELFF

v_call: TRBV5-6
j_call: TRBJ2-7
clone_size: few
d_call: -
cdr3_nt: TGTGCCAGCAGCTTGGGTACAGGGTTCAGTCACTACGAGCAGTACTTC
cdr3_aa: CASSLGTGFSHYEQYF

v_call: TRBV5-1
j_call: TRBJ2-3
clone_size: -
d_call: TRBD2
cdr3_nt: TGCGCCAGCAGCTTGGATGGCGGGAGGGCACCCACAGATACGCAGTATTTT
cdr3_aa: CASSLDGGRAPTDTQYF

v_call: TRBV7-9
j_call: TRBJ2-1
clone_size: -
d_call: TRBD2
cdr3_nt: TGTGCCAGCACCCGGGGACTAGCGGGAGACAATGAGCAGTTCTTC
cdr3_aa: CASTRGLAGDNEQFF

v_call: TRBV7-2
j_call: TRBJ1-1
clone_size: few
d_call: -
cdr3_nt: TGTGCCAGCAGCTTTGTACAGGGTAGGGGCACTGAAGCTTTCTTT
cdr3_aa: CASSFVQGRGTEAFF

v_call: TRBV27
j_call: TRBJ1-2
clone_size: -
d_call: TRBD1
cdr3_nt: TGTGCCGGCAGTCCTAGGGACAGAAAGAACTATGGCTACACCTTC
cdr3_aa: CAGSPRDRKNYGYTF

v_call: TRBV5-4
j_call: TRBJ2-7
clone_size: -
d_call: TRBD2
cdr3_nt: TGTGCCAGCAGCCTGGGACTAGCGGGAGGGCCCCCCTACGAGCAGTACTTC
cdr3_aa: CASSLGLAGGPPYEQYF

v_call: TRBV5-1
j_call: TRBJ2-3
clone_size: -
d_call: -
cdr3_nt: TGCGCCAGCAGCCGGCAGGGATCGACAGTCACAGATACGCAGTATTTT
cdr3_aa: CASSRQGSTVTDTQYF

v_call: TRBV18
j_call: TRBJ2-7
clone_size: -
d_call: TRBD2
cdr3_nt: TGTGCCAGCTCACCACCGGTAGCAGCGGGAGGGTACGAGCAGTACTTC
cdr3_aa: CASSPPVAAGGYEQYF

v_call: TRBV5-1
j_call: TRBJ2-7
clone_size: -
d_call: -
cdr3_nt: TGCGCCAGCAGCGCCGGGACTTTTTACGAGCAGTACTTC
cdr3_aa: CASSAGTFYEQYF

v_call: TRBV9
j_call: TRBJ2-5
clone_size: -
d_call: TRBD2
cdr3_nt: TGTGCCAGCAGCCCCCGACCGGGGGGGCCGGGAGAGACCCAGTACTTC
cdr3_aa: CASSPRPGGPGETQYF

v_call: TRBV5-1
j_call: TRBJ2-1
clone_size: -
d_call: TRBD2
cdr3_nt: TGCGCCAGCAGCTGGCCCGGGACTAGCGGGAGTAATGAGCAGTTCTTC
cdr3_aa: CASSWPGTSGSNEQFF

v_call: TRBV2
j_call: TRBJ1-1
clone_size: -
d_call: -
cdr3_nt: TGTGCCAGCTCTCCGGTAACTATGAACACTGAAGCTTTCTTT
cdr3_aa: CASSPVTMNTEAFF

v_call: TRBV5-1
j_call: TRBJ1-1
clone_size: -
d_call: -
cdr3_nt: TGCGCCAGCAGCCTGGACAGCCTGAACACTGAAGCTTTCTTT
cdr3_aa: CASSLDSLNTEAFF

v_call: TRBV30
j_call: TRBJ1-2
clone_size: -
d_call: -
cdr3_nt: TGTGCCTGGAGCTCAGGGTTGAGGGGCTACACCTTC
cdr3_aa: CAWSSGLRGYTF

v_call: TRBV5-4
j_call: TRBJ2-6
clone_size: few
d_call: TRBD1
cdr3_nt: TGTGCCAGCAGCTTGGCCGCCAGGGGGTATGTGGTCCTGACTTTC
cdr3_aa: CASSLAARGYVVLTF

v_call: TRBV7-2
j_call: TRBJ2-3
clone_size: few
d_call: TRBD2
cdr3_nt: TGTGCCAGCAGCGCCGAAGGGACTAGGGGAAGGCCCCAGTATTTT
cdr3_aa: CASSAEGTRGRPQYF

v_call: TRBV2
j_call: TRBJ2-7
clone_size: -
d_call: TRBD2
cdr3_nt: TGTGCCAGCGAAGGGTCGGGAGGAACCTACGAGCAGTACTTC
cdr3_aa: CASEGSGGTYEQYF

v_call: TRBV13
j_call: TRBJ2-7
clone_size: few
d_call: -
cdr3_nt: TGTGCCAGCAGCCCAGACGGCAGGCAGTACGAGCAGTACTTC
cdr3_aa: CASSPDGRQYEQYF

v_call: TRBV6-6
j_call: TRBJ1-1
clone_size: many
d_call: TRBD1
cdr3_nt: TGTGCCAGCGGGACAGGATCGAACACTGAAGCTTTCTTT
cdr3_aa: CASGTGSNTEAFF